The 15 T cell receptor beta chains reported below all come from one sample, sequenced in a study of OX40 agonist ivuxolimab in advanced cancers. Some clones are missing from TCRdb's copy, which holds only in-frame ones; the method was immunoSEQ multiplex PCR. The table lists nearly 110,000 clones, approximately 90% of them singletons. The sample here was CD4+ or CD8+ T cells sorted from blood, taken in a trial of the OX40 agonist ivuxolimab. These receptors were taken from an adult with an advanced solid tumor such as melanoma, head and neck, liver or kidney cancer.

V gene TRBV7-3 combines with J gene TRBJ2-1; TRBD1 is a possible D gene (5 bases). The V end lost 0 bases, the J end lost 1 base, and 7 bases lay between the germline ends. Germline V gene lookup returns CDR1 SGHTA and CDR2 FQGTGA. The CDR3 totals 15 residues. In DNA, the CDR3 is TGTGCCAGCAGCTTAACGCAGGGTTCCTACAATGAGCAGTTCTTC. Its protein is CASSLTQGSYNEQFF.

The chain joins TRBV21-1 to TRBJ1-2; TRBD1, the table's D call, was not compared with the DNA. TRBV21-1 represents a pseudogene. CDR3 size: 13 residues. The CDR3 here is CASSRGRDYGYTF. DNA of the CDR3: TGTGCCAGCAGCAGGGGGCGCGACTATGGCTACACCTTC.

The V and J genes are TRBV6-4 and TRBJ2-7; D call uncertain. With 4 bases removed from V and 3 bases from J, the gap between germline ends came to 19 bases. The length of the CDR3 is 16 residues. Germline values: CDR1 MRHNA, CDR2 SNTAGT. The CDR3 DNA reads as TGTGCCAGCAGTGCCCCGGGTTTTGCGTCGTTCTACGAGCAGTACTTC. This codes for CASSAPGFASFYEQYF.

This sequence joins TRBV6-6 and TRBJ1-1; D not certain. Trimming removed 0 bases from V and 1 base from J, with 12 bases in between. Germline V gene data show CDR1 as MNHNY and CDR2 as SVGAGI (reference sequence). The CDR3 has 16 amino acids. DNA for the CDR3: TGTGCCAGCAGTTACTCCCCTAAAGGCGAGAACACTGAAGCTTTCTTT. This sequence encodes CASSYSPKGENTEAFF.

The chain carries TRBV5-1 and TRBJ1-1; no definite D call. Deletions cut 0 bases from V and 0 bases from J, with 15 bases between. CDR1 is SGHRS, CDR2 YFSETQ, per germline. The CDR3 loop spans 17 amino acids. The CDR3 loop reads CASSLGHGDRMNTEAFF. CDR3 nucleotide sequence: TGCGCCAGCAGCTTGGGTCATGGGGATCGCATGAACACTGAAGCTTTCTTT.

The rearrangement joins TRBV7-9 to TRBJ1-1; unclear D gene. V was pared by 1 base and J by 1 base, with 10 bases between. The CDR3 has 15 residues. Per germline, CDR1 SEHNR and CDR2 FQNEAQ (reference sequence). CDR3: CASSLEWTGNTEAFF. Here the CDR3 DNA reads TGTGCCAGCAGCTTAGAATGGACGGGGAACACTGAAGCTTTCTTT.

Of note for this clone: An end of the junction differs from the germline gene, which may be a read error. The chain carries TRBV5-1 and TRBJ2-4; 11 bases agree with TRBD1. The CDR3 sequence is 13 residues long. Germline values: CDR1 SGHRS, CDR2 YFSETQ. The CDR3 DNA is TGCGCCAGCAGCTTGGTTCCGGGACAGGGGGAGATTTTC. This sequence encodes CASSLVPGQGEIF.

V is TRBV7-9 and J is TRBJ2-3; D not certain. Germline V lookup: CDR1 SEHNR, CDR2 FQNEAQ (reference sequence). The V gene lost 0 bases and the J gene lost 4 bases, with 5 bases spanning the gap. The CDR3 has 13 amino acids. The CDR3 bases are TGTGCCAGCAGCTTAGCAGGGTCAGATACGCAGTATTTT. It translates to CASSLAGSDTQYF.

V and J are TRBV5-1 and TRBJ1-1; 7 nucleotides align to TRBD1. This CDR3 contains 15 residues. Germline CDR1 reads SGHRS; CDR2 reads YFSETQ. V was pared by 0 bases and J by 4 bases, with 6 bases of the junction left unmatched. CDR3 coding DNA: TGCGCCAGCAGCTTGGGGAGGGGGCTTGCCACTGAAGCTTTCTTT. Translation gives CASSLGRGLATEAFF.

CDR3 bases: TGTGCCAGCTCACCACCGGGACTAGCCCTCAATGAGCAGTTCTTC. Protein sequence: CASSPPGLALNEQFF. The chain couples TRBV18 to TRBJ2-1; 9 bases agree with TRBD2. Germline V gives CDR1 KGHSH, CDR2 LQKENI. With 0 bases clipped from V and 6 bases from J, the junction kept 3 bases outside the gene matches. The CDR3 is 15 residues long.

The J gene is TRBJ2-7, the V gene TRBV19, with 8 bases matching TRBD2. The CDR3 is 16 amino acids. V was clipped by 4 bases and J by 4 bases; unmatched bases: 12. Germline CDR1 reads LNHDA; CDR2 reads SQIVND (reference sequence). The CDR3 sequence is CASSTRRGTSAYEQYF. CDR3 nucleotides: TGTGCCAGTAGTACCCGCCGGGGGACTAGTGCGTACGAGCAGTACTTC. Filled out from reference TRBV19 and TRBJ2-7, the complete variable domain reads DGGITQSPKYLFRKEGQNVTLSCEQNLNHDAMYWYRQDPGQGLRLIYYSQIVNDFQKGDIAEGYSVSREKKESFPLTVTSAQKNPTAFYLCASSTRRGTSAYEQYFGPGTRLTVT.

The CDR3 is CASSEGTGGVIDTQYF. In DNA, the CDR3 is TGCGCCAGCAGTGAAGGGACAGGGGGCGTGATAGATACGCAGTATTTT. This sequence joins TRBV10-1 and TRBJ2-3; 12 bases match TRBD1. The V and J ends lost 3 bases and 5 bases, in that order; junction bases with no gene match: 6. Germline V gene lookup returns CDR1 WNHNN and CDR2 SYGVQD (reference sequence). There are 16 residues in the CDR3.

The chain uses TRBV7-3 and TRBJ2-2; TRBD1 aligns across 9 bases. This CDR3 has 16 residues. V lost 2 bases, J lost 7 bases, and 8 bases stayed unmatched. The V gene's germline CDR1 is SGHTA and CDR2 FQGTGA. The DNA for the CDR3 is TGTGCCAGCAGCTTACTCGGGACAGGGAGCATCGGGGAGCTGTTTTTT. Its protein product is CASSLLGTGSIGELFF. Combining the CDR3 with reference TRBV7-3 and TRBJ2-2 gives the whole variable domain GAGVSQTPSNKVTEKGKYVELRCDPISGHTALYWYRQSLGQGPEFLIYFQGTGAADDSGLPNDRFFAVRPEGSVSTLKIQRTERGDSAVYLCASSLLGTGSIGELFFGEGSRLTVL.

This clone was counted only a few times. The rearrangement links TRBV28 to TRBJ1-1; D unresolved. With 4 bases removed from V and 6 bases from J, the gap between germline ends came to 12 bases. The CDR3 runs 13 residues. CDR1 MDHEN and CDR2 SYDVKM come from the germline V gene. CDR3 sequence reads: CASSSSLPPEAFF. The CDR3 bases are TGTGCCAGCAGTTCCTCACTCCCCCCTGAAGCTTTCTTT.

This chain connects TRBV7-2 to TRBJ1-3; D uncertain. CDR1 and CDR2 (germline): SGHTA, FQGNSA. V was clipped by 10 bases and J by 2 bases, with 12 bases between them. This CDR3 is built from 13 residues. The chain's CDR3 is CATPGGPGNTIYF. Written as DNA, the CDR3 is TGTGCCACCCCAGGAGGCCCTGGAAACACCATATATTTT.